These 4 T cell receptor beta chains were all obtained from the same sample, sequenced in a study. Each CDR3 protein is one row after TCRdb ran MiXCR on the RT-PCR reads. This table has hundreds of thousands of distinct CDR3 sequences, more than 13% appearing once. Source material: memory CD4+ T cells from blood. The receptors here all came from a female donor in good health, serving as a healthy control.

CDR3 loop: CASSPGVAYGYTF. In DNA, the CDR3 is TGTGCCAGCAGTCCAGGGGTGGCCTATGGCTACACCTTC. This chain joins TRBV7-2 and TRBJ1-2; D might be TRBD1 (6 bases). The length of the CDR3 is 13 residues. With 6 bases removed from V and 4 bases from J, the gap between germline ends came to 12 bases. Germline V gives CDR1 SGHTA, CDR2 FQGNSA.

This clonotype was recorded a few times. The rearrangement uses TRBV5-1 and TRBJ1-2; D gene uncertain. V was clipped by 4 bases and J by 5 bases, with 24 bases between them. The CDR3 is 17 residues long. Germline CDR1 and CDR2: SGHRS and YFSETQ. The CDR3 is CASSPRVAGTAGYGYTF. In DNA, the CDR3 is TGCGCCAGCAGCCCCCGCGTTGCGGGAACAGCTGGATATGGCTACACCTTC.

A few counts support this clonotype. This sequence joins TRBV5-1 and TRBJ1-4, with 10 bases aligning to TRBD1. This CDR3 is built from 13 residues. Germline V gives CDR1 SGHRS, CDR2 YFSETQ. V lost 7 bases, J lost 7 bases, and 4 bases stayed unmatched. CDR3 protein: CASAGQGGEKLFF. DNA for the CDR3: TGCGCCAGCGCAGGACAGGGGGGTGAAAAACTGTTTTTT.

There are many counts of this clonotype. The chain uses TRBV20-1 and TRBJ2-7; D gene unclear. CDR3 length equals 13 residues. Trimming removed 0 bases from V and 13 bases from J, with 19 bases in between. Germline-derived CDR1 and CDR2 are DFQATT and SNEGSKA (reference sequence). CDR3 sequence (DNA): TGCAGTGCTAGAGAACCAACGGCAGACTTTGGCTACTTC. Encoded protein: CSAREPTADFGYF.